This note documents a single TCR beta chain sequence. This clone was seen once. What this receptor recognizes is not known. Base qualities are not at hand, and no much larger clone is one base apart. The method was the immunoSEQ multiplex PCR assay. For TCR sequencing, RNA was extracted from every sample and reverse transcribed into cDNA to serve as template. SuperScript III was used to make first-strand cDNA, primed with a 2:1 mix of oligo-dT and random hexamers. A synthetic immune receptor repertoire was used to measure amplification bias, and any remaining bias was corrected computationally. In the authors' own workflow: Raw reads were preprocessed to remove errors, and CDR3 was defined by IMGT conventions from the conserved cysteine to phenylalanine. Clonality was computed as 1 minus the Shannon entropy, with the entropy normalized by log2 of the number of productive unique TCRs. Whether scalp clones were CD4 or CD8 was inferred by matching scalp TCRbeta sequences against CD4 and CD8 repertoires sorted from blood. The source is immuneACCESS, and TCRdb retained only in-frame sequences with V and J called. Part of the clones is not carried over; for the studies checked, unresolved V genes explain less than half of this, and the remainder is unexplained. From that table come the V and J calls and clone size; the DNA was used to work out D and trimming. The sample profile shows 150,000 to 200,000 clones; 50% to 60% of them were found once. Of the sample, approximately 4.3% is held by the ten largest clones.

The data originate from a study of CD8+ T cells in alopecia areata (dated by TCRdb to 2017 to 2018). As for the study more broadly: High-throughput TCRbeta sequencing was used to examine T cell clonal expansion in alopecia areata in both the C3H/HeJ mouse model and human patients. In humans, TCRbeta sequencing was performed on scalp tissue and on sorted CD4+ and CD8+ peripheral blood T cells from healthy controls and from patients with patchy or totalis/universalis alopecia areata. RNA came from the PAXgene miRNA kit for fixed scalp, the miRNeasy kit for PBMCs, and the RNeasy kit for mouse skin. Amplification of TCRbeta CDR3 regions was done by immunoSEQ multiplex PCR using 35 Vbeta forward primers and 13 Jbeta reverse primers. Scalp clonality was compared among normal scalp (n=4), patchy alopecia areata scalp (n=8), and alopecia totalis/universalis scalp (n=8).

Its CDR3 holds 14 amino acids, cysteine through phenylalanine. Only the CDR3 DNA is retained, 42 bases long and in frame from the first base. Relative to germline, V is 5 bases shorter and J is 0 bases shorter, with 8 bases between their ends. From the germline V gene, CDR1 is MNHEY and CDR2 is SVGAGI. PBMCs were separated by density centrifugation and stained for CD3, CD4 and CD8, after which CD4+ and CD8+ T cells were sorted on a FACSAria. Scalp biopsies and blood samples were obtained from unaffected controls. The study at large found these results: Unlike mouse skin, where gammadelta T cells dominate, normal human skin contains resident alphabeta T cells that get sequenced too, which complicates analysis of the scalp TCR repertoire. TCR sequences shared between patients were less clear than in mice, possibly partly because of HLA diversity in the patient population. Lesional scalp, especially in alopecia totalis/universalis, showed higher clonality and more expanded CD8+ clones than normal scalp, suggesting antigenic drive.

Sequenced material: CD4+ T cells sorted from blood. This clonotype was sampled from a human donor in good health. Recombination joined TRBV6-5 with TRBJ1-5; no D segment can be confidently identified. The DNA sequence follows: TGTGCCAGCAGTGTAATGGGTAGCAATCAGCCCCAGCATTTT. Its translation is CASSVMGSNQPQHF.